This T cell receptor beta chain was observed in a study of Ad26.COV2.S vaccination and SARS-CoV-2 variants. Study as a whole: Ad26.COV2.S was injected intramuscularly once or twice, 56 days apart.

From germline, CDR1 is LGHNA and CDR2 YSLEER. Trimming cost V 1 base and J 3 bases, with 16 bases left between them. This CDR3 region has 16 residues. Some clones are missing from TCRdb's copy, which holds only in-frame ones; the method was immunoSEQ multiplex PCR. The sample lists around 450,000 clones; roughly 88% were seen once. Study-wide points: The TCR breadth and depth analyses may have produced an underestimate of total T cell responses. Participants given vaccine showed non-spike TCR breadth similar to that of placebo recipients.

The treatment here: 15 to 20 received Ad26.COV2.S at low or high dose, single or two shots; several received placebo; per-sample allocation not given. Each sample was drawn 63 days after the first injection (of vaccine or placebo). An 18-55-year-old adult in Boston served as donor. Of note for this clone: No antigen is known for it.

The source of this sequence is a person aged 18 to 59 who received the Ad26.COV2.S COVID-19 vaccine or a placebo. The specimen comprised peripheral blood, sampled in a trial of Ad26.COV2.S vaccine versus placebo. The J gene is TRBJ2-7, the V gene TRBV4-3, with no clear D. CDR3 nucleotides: TGCGCCAGCAGCCAAGGGTACGCGAGCAATAACTACGAGCAGTACTTC. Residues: CASSQGYASNNYEQYF.